These 12 T cell receptor beta chains came from one sample sequenced in a study of blood T cell repertoires in COVID-19 (dated by TCRdb to about 2020). Libraries were prepared through the immunoSEQ multiplex PCR assay. This is the immuneACCESS table as TCRdb keeps it, with only in-frame sequences that have V and J called. A part of the clones is gone; compared with another copy, unresolved V genes explain less than half, and the rest is unexplained. Within this sample are under 130,000 clones, with roughly 71% of them counted one time only. Of the sample, approximately 5.9% is held by the ten largest clones. The sample consisted of peripheral blood. All receptors come from a man older than 75 with acute or convalescent COVID-19.

J is TRBJ2-7 and V is TRBV7-2; TRBD1 aligns across 7 bases. J gave up 4 bases and V 2 bases, and 8 bases lay outside the gene matches. The CDR3 sequence is 15 residues long. Germline loops: CDR1 SGHTA, CDR2 FQGNSA. The CDR3 reads CASSLLYRGQYEQYF. The CDR3 bases are TGTGCCAGCAGCTTACTCTACAGGGGCCAATACGAGCAGTACTTC.

The chain uses TRBV28 and TRBJ2-1, with 8 bases identical to TRBD2. J lost 7 bases, V lost 6 bases, and 5 bases had no gene match. Germline CDR1 MDHEN, CDR2 SYDVKM. CDR3 length: 13 amino acids. This CDR3 is CASSHGGANEQFF. For the CDR3, the DNA is TGTGCCAGCAGCCACGGGGGGGCAAATGAGCAGTTCTTC.

This clone was observed many times. The gene calls are TRBV6-2 or TRBV6-3 and TRBJ2-7, with D possibly being TRBD1 or TRBD2 (5 bases each). CDR3 size: 13 residues. V lost 6 bases to trimming and J lost 2 bases, with 11 bases between them. The V gene's germline CDR1 is MNHEY and CDR2 SVGEGT. CDR3 sequence reads: CASSPGRAYEQYF. CDR3 nucleotide sequence: TGTGCCAGCAGCCCAGGGCGGGCCTACGAGCAGTACTTC.

A single count supports this clone. The genes are TRBV4-2 and TRBJ1-2, with a weak D call TRBD1 (5 bases). V shed 1 base and J shed 3 bases, with 24 bases lying between them. In germline, CDR1 is LGHNA, CDR2 YNFKEQ. This CDR3 has 19 amino acids. The chain's CDR3 is CASSQAGGNRLLGYYGYTF. The CDR3 DNA reads TGTGCCAGCAGCCAAGCGGGGGGAAACAGGCTTCTGGGGTACTATGGCTACACCTTC.

As DNA, the CDR3 is TGTGCCAGCAGTGTCCCGGGACAAACCCGCGCCATATATTTT. Translated: CASSVPGQTRAIYF. The gene calls are TRBV6-6 and TRBJ1-3; D might be TRBD1 (6 bases). The CDR3 is 14 amino acids. V was shortened by 5 bases and J by 11 bases, with 19 bases between the two germline ends. From germline, CDR1 is MNHNY and CDR2 SVGAGI (reference sequence).

This clone was counted ten times or more. The chain carries TRBV7-2 and TRBJ1-5; the match to TRBD1 covers 8 bases. Germline V CDR1 and CDR2: SGHTA, FQGNSA. The V gene end was trimmed by 5 bases and the J gene end by 1 base; junction bases not matched to a gene: 4. CDR3 length: 15 amino acids. DNA of the CDR3: TGTGCCAGCAGCAAAACAGGGGGGAGCAATCAGCCCCAGCATTTT. It encodes CASSKTGGSNQPQHF.

The rearrangement links TRBV19 to TRBJ2-6; D is uncertain. The CDR3 has 15 amino acids. V lost 3 bases, J lost 0 bases, and 6 bases lay in between. Germline V gene lookup returns CDR1 LNHDA and CDR2 SQIVND (reference sequence). As DNA, the CDR3 is TGTGCCAGTAGTATCTTCGGCTCTGGGGCCAACGTCCTGACTTTC. This encodes CASSIFGSGANVLTF. Complete variable domain (other parts from reference TRBV19 and TRBJ2-6): DGGITQSPKYLFRKEGQNVTLSCEQNLNHDAMYWYRQDPGQGLRLIYYSQIVNDFQKGDIAEGYSVSREKKESFPLTVTSAQKNPTAFYLCASSIFGSGANVLTFGAGSRLTVL.

The V gene is TRBV5-1, the J gene TRBJ1-2; 8 nucleotides line up with TRBD1. This CDR3 spans 13 amino acids. Germline-derived CDR1 and CDR2 are SGHRS and YFSETQ. V gave up 7 bases and J gave up 4 bases; unmatched junction bases: 6. CDR3 DNA sequence: TGCGCCAGCGGCGATGGACAGGGCTATGGCTACACCTTC. Amino acids: CASGDGQGYGYTF.

The J gene is TRBJ1-1, the V gene TRBV5-1; TRBD1 matches 7 bases. The CDR3 sequence is 14 residues long. Trimming took 0 bases from V and 4 from J; bases not matched to a gene: 3. The germline CDR1 and CDR2 sequences are SGHRS and YFSETQ. CDR3 residues: CASSLEQGRTEAFF. CDR3 in DNA: TGCGCCAGCAGCTTGGAACAGGGGCGCACTGAAGCTTTCTTT.

This clone has more than one count but fewer than ten. CDR3: CASSTGSYEQYF. The CDR3 bases are TGTGCCAGCAGTACAGGGTCCTACGAGCAGTACTTC. J is TRBJ2-7 and V is TRBV2, with TRBD1 as a possible D gene (6 bases). The CDR3 runs 12 residues. V was trimmed by 5 bases and J by 1 base, leaving 6 bases between them. The V gene's germline CDR1 is SNHLY and CDR2 FYNNEI. The variable domain in full, with the rest retrieved from reference TRBV2 and TRBJ2-7, is EPEVTQTPSHQVTQMGQEVILRCVPISNHLYFYWYRQILGQKVEFLVSFYNNEISEKSEIFDDQFSVERPDGSNFTLKIRSTKLEDSAMYFCASSTGSYEQYFGPGTRLTVT.

This clone was recorded a few times. This chain connects TRBV19 to TRBJ2-2; 7 positions agree with TRBD1. Germline lookup yields CDR1 LNHDA and CDR2 SQIVND (reference sequence). The V gene end was trimmed by 4 bases and the J gene end by 6 bases; junction bases not matched to a gene: 5. The CDR3 totals 14 residues. The DNA of the CDR3 is TGTGCCAGTAGTAGTGGACAGGAGGCCGGGGAGCTGTTTTTT. Its translation: CASSSGQEAGELFF.

The chain carries TRBV19 and TRBJ2-3, with 8 nucleotides matching TRBD2. J lost 6 bases, V lost 4 bases, and 9 bases had no gene match. The CDR3 consists of 15 residues. From germline, CDR1 is LNHDA and CDR2 SQIVND (reference sequence). The CDR3: CASSTTSGPRDTQYF. The CDR3 DNA sequence: TGTGCCAGTAGTACCACTAGCGGACCTAGGGATACGCAGTATTTT.